The next 8 T cell receptor beta chains were all read from a single sample in a study of blood T cells in healthy people across ages. With a J-beta primer mix and a sample-barcoded 5' primer, a second PCR ran about 7 to 11 cycles. TCRdb recomputed calls from the 5' RACE reads with MiXCR, one row per CDR3 protein. Among hundreds of thousands of distinct CDR3 sequences listed, about 52% were seen once. The sample taken for sequencing was blood. All receptors derive from a woman between 55 and 75 years old in good health.

With respect to this clonotype: At one end, the junction sequence differs from germline, possibly due to a read error. The V gene is TRBV7-2, the J gene TRBJ2-1, with 12 bases aligning to TRBD2. Germline CDR1 is SGHTA and CDR2 is FQGNSA. The CDR3 spans 18 residues. DNA for the CDR3: TGTGCCAGTAGCTTAGTCGGGACTAGCGGGCATAGATACAATGAGCAGTTCTTC. This gives the protein CASSLVGTSGHRYNEQFF.

This clonotype was observed many times. The CDR3 is CSRRGTSGAPTDTQYF. The CDR3 DNA is TGCAGTCGAAGGGGAACCAGTGGGGCCCCCACAGATACGCAGTATTTT. The chain has TRBV20-1 and TRBJ2-3; D may be TRBD1 (5 bases). Germline V lookup: CDR1 DFQATT, CDR2 SNEGSKA (reference sequence). This CDR3 contains 16 residues. The V end was cut by 8 bases, the J end by 2 bases, with 23 bases between.

V gene TRBV28 combines with J gene TRBJ2-1; tentatively, D is TRBD2 (7 bases). Per germline, CDR1 MDHEN and CDR2 SYDVKM. V gave up 5 bases and J gave up 2 bases, with 13 bases separating them. This CDR3 contains 15 residues. This CDR3 is CASSHRGGTYNEQFF. The DNA for the CDR3 is TGTGCCAGCAGTCATAGGGGGGGAACCTACAATGAGCAGTTCTTC.

There are a few counts of this clonotype. The V and J genes are TRBV12-3 or TRBV12-4 and TRBJ2-4, with 14 bases aligning to TRBD2. The closer fit of TRBJ2-7 to the DNA end suggests the J call may be wrong. The CDR3 runs to 16 residues. CDR3 sequence: CASSLGGLAGVHEQYF. CDR3 DNA: TGTGCCAGCAGTTTAGGGGGACTAGCGGGAGTACACGAGCAGTACTTC.

This clonotype has just a few counts. The V gene is TRBV4-2, the J gene TRBJ1-2; 9 bases are a match to TRBD1. Germline V gene sequence: CDR1 LGHNA, CDR2 YNFKEQ. The CDR3 consists of 17 residues. The V and J ends lost 4 bases and 0 bases, in that order; junction bases with no gene match: 9. The CDR3 reads CASSPGQGTRANYGYTF. CDR3 nucleotide sequence: TGTGCCAGCAGCCCTGGACAGGGGACAAGAGCTAACTATGGCTACACCTTC.

The V gene is TRBV7-6, the J gene TRBJ2-1; 14 positions match TRBD2. Germline V gives CDR1 SGHVS, CDR2 FNYEAQ. CDR3 length: 16 residues. V was clipped by 8 bases and J by 8 bases; unmatched bases: 11. CDR3 coding DNA: TGTGCCAGCGGCGTCGGGACTAGCGGGAGTATCTATGAGCAGTTCTTC. This codes for CASGVGTSGSIYEQFF.

As regards this clonotype: A read error may be the cause here, since a much bigger clone is one base away. The chain has TRBV6-2 or TRBV6-3 and TRBJ2-6; 9 bases map to TRBD2. This CDR3 has 15 amino acids. In germline, CDR1 is MNHEY, CDR2 SVGEGT. Unmatched junction bases numbered 0, after V lost 4 bases and J lost 2 bases. The CDR3 nucleotides read TGTGCCAGCAGTTGCGGGGGGGCTGGGGCCAACGTCCTGACTTTC. Protein: CASSCGGAGANVLTF.

The chain employs TRBV9 and TRBJ2-7; D is perhaps TRBD1 (5 bases). The J call is uncertain, as TRBJ2-5 better fits the DNA end. The CDR3 totals 14 residues. CDR1 SGDLS and CDR2 YYNGEE come from the germline V gene. CDR3 region: CASSGKKGPETQYF. The DNA for the CDR3 is TGTGCCAGCAGCGGAAAAAAGGGGCCTGAGACCCAGTACTTC.